This T cell receptor beta chain stems from a study of OX40 agonist ivuxolimab in advanced cancers. Clones were sequenced by immunoSEQ multiplex PCR, and TCRdb holds only the in-frame ones, with some missing. The data contain tens of thousands of clones, approximately 80% of them singletons. Germline V gene data show CDR1 as SNHLY and CDR2 as FYNNEI. The V end was cut by 2 bases, the J end by 1 base, with 9 bases between. The length of the CDR3 is 14 residues. The chain employs TRBV2 and TRBJ2-7; no clear D gene. Sequences were derived from CD4+ or CD8+ T cells sorted from blood, sampled in a trial of the OX40 agonist ivuxolimab. The source is an adult with an advanced solid tumor such as melanoma, head and neck, liver or kidney cancer. The CDR3 sequence is CASSERPISYEQYF. The CDR3 bases are TGTGCCAGCAGTGAAAGGCCTATTTCCTACGAGCAGTACTTC.